A single sample gave rise to the 8 T cell receptor beta chains below, sequenced in a study of T cell clonotyping in hematopoietic cell transplantation (dated by TCRdb to the early 2020s). The method was the immunoSEQ multiplex PCR assay. Drawn from immuneACCESS, this table holds only the in-frame rearrangements with V and J called that TCRdb kept. Clones are partly lost; checked studies trace under half to an unresolved V gene and leave the rest unexplained. The sample records 7,000 to 8,000 clones, 85% to 90% of which are singletons. The ten largest clonotypes hold roughly 7% of the sample. The time point label on this specimen signifies: recipient sample about 28 days before transplant, after cytoreduction. Specimen: peripheral blood mononuclear cells, collected before stem cell transplant. The receptors shown here come from a man aged 60-69 years with acute myeloid leukemia. Some clones in this sample may be carry-over from other donors' samples.

This CDR3 reads CASSQNSGTSGGRQFF. The CDR3 DNA sequence: TGCGCCAGCAGCCAAAACTCCGGGACTAGCGGGGGGCGGCAGTTCTTC. V and J are TRBV4-1 and TRBJ2-1, with 15 bases lining up with TRBD2. The germline V gene has CDR1 MGHRA and CDR2 YSYEKL. Trimming took 2 bases from V and 12 from J; bases not matched to a gene: 8. This CDR3 has 16 amino acids.

This clone has only a few counts. The chain recombines TRBV19 with TRBJ1-5; no clear D gene. There are 16 residues in the CDR3. Germline V lookup: CDR1 LNHDA, CDR2 SQIVND (reference sequence). The V gene lost 6 bases and the J gene lost 1 base, with 16 bases spanning the gap. The CDR3 loop is CASRRPSRGSNQPQHF. The CDR3 DNA reads as TGTGCCAGTAGACGTCCCTCCCGAGGGAGCAATCAGCCCCAGCATTTT.

J is TRBJ1-1 and V is TRBV6-1; no definite D call. The germline CDR1 and CDR2 sequences are MNHNS and SASEGT. Trimming stripped 3 bases from V and 6 bases from J, with 14 bases between. The CDR3 has 14 amino acids. The CDR3 DNA reads TGTGCCAGCAGTGATGGACGGGATAGGGCTGAAGCTTTCTTT. It encodes CASSDGRDRAEAFF.

This chain joins TRBV7-6 and TRBJ2-2, with D maybe TRBD2 (6 bases). Germline V gene sequence: CDR1 SGHVS, CDR2 FNYEAQ. This CDR3 contains 16 residues. The V end lost 1 base, the J end lost 2 bases, and 11 bases lay between the germline ends. The CDR3 here is CASSLGGDPNTGELFF. CDR3 coding DNA: TGTGCCAGCAGCTTAGGGGGGGACCCCAACACCGGGGAGCTGTTTTTT.

The chain recombines TRBV7-6 with TRBJ2-2, with TRBD2 identical over 7 bases. The junction had 9 bases not matched to a gene; V was cut back by 3 bases and J by 2 bases. This CDR3 is 17 amino acids long. Germline V gene lookup returns CDR1 SGHVS and CDR2 FNYEAQ. The CDR3 DNA reads as TGTGCCAGCAGCTTGGCTGGCGGGGGTTCCAACACCGGGGAGCTGTTTTTT. Its translation is CASSLAGGGSNTGELFF.

V and J are TRBV2 and TRBJ1-1, with D uncertain. Per germline, CDR1 SNHLY and CDR2 FYNNEI. Deletions cut 3 bases from V and 6 bases from J, with 20 bases between. There are 16 residues in the CDR3. In nucleotides, the CDR3 is TGTGCCAGCAGTGAGGCCCTCTATCCCCCGGGCCCTGAAGCTTTCTTT. Its translation is CASSEALYPPGPEAFF. The variable domain in full, completed from reference TRBV2 and TRBJ1-1, reads EPEVTQTPSHQVTQMGQEVILRCVPISNHLYFYWYRQILGQKVEFLVSFYNNEISEKSEIFDDQFSVERPDGSNFTLKIRSTKLEDSAMYFCASSEALYPPGPEAFFGQGTRLTVV.

The chain couples TRBV2 to TRBJ1-6, with TRBD1 as a possible D gene (5 bases). Germline V lookup: CDR1 SNHLY, CDR2 FYNNEI. The V and J ends lost 8 bases and 9 bases respectively, with 20 bases between them. The CDR3 runs 15 residues. CDR3 sequence: CASGAESPATSPLHF. The CDR3 nucleotides are TGTGCCAGCGGGGCCGAGAGTCCGGCGACTTCACCCCTCCACTTT.

The chain combines TRBV6-5 with TRBJ2-7, with TRBD2 matching 7 bases. From germline, CDR1 is MNHEY and CDR2 SVGAGI. Trimming at V came to 9 bases and at J to 4 bases, leaving 15 bases not matched to a gene. This CDR3 region has 15 residues. CDR3 residues: CASRPTTAGSYEQYF. The CDR3 DNA reads as TGTGCCAGTCGACCTACTACAGCGGGGTCATACGAGCAGTACTTC.